These 29 T cell receptor beta chains were sequenced from one sample in a study of control samples from healthy donors and cancer patients. TCRdb's table, derived via immunoSEQ multiplex PCR, lists solely in-frame clones and lacks some. The table includes 53,000 or so clones, around 87% detected once. The specimen was PBMCs. The receptors come from a man between 60 and 75 years old with head and neck cancer.

This chain connects TRBV7-9 to TRBJ2-1; 9 bases are shared with TRBD1. The CDR3 runs 16 residues. V shed 3 bases and J 9 bases; nucleotides not matched to a gene: 12. In germline, CDR1 is SEHNR, CDR2 FQNEAQ (reference sequence). CDR3 coding DNA: TGTGCCAGCAGCTTTGATTTTGGCACAGGGGGCGGTGAGCAGTTCTTC. This codes for CASSFDFGTGGGEQFF.

The V call is TRBV7-8, the J call TRBJ2-3; a weak D match, TRBD2 (5 bases). Trimming shortened V by 1 base and J by 0 bases, and 8 bases separated the two germline ends. CDR1 is SGHVS, CDR2 FQNEAQ, per germline. This CDR3 region has 15 residues. The CDR3 spells CASSLEGGSTDTQYF. The CDR3 DNA follows: TGTGCCAGCAGCTTAGAAGGCGGGAGCACAGATACGCAGTATTTT.

The chain joins TRBV6-6 to TRBJ2-1, with 12 positions matching TRBD2. Germline V gene sequence: CDR1 MNHNY, CDR2 SVGAGI (reference sequence). The CDR3 has 16 amino acids. Trimming cost V 5 bases and J 6 bases; bases outside gene matches: 8. The CDR3 is CASSNLGLAGPNEQFF. The CDR3 bases are TGTGCCAGCAGTAACCTTGGACTAGCGGGACCCAATGAGCAGTTCTTC.

This CDR3 reads CASSPMAGTRPSYEQYF. DNA of the CDR3: TGTGCCAGCAGCCCTATGGCAGGGACTAGACCCTCCTACGAGCAGTACTTC. The J gene is TRBJ2-7, the V gene TRBV7-9; 8 bases are shared with TRBD2. The V and J ends lost 5 bases and 0 bases, in that order; junction bases with no gene match: 12. The CDR3 is 17 amino acids. Germline assignment: CDR1 SEHNR and CDR2 FQNEAQ (reference sequence).

This clone was detected once. J is TRBJ1-4 and V is TRBV5-1; D not resolved. The germline V and J ends were trimmed by 0 bases and 4 bases, with 10 bases remaining between them. Germline CDR1 SGHRS, CDR2 YFSETQ. CDR3 length: 15 amino acids. The CDR3 DNA sequence: TGCGCCAGCAGCTTGGGGCCCGGGGATAATGAAAAACTGTTTTTT. Residues: CASSLGPGDNEKLFF.

This rearrangement joins TRBV12-3 or TRBV12-4 to TRBJ2-2; TRBD2 is a possible D gene (6 bases). The CDR3 consists of 11 residues. V lost 8 bases to trimming and J lost 5 bases, with 6 bases between them. CDR3 region: CASRETGELFF. CDR3 DNA: TGTGCCAGCCGGGAGACCGGGGAGCTGTTTTTT.

The chain couples TRBV2 to TRBJ2-7; D might be TRBD1 (6 bases). Trimming removed 3 bases at V and 7 bases at J, with 16 bases between. Germline V gives CDR1 SNHLY, CDR2 FYNNEI. This CDR3 contains 14 residues. CDR3 sequence (DNA): TGTGCCAGCAGTGAGGAACAGGGACCCCAAGAGCAGTACTTC. It encodes CASSEEQGPQEQYF.

This chain uses TRBV14 with TRBJ2-7, with 7 bases matching TRBD2. Trimming removed 8 bases from V and 2 bases from J; junction bases left unmatched: 9. The germline V gene has CDR1 SGHDN and CDR2 FVKESK. The CDR3 consists of 14 residues. The CDR3: CASGRGPFTYEQYF. The DNA for the CDR3 is TGTGCCAGCGGGAGGGGCCCCTTTACCTACGAGCAGTACTTC. Supplemented by reference TRBV14 and TRBJ2-7, the full variable domain reads EAGVTQFPSHSVIEKGQTVTLRCDPISGHDNLYWYRRVMGKEIKFLLHFVKESKQDESGMPNNRFLAERTGGTYSTLKVQPAELEDSGVYFCASGRGPFTYEQYFGPGTRLTVT.

The CDR3 reads CASSLQGGLNSPLHF. DNA of the CDR3: TGTGCCAGCAGCCTTCAGGGGGGCCTGAATTCACCCCTCCACTTT. The V and J genes are TRBV27 and TRBJ1-6; 7 bases map to TRBD1. Unmatched junction bases numbered 9, after V lost 6 bases and J lost 7 bases. CDR1 is MNHEY and CDR2 is SMNVEV in the germline V gene (reference sequence). There are 15 residues in the CDR3.

The chain joins TRBV3-1 (or the pseudogene TRBV3-2) to TRBJ1-2; no clear D. Germline lookup yields CDR1 LGHDT and CDR2 YNNKEL (reference sequence). The V and J ends lost 1 base and 4 bases respectively, with 7 bases between them. This CDR3 is 13 amino acids long. CDR3 coding DNA: TGTGCCAGCAGCCAAGGCGGCAGCTATGGCTACACCTTC. Amino acid sequence: CASSQGGSYGYTF.

A few counts support this clone. The chain employs TRBV7-2 and TRBJ1-2, with TRBD1 as a possible D gene (6 bases). Trimming took off 4 bases at V and 10 bases at J, with 16 bases between the two ends. Germline-derived CDR1 and CDR2 are SGHTA and FQGNSA. CDR3 size: 13 residues. The CDR3 DNA reads as TGTGCCAGCAGCTCACCCAACAGGGAAGTCTACACCTTC. Translation gives CASSSPNREVYTF.

This rearrangement joins TRBV7-2 to TRBJ1-6; D is ambiguous. The germline V and J ends were trimmed by 3 bases and 0 bases, with 9 bases remaining between them. This CDR3 region has 16 residues. CDR1 and CDR2 from the germline V gene are SGHTA and FQGNSA. DNA of the CDR3: TGTGCCAGCAGCTTTATAACGAGCTCCTATAATTCACCCCTCCACTTT. This gives the protein CASSFITSSYNSPLHF.

This clone came up once. The rearrangement uses TRBV11-3 and TRBJ2-5; 9 bases align to TRBD1. Germline V CDR1 and CDR2: SGHNT, YENEEA. The CDR3 spans 15 residues. Trimming removed 5 bases from V and 2 bases from J; junction bases left unmatched: 6. The CDR3 sequence: CASSPGDRAQETQYF. DNA of the CDR3: TGTGCCAGCAGCCCCGGGGACAGGGCTCAAGAGACCCAGTACTTC. Full variable domain (missing parts from reference TRBV11-3 and TRBJ2-5): EAGVVQSPRYKIIEKKQPVAFWCNPISGHNTLYWYLQNLGQGPELLIRYENEEAVDDSQLPKDRFSAERLKGVDSTLKIQPAELGDSAVYLCASSPGDRAQETQYFGPGTRLLVL.

V gene TRBV9 combines with J gene TRBJ2-1; D gene uncertain. This CDR3 has 14 residues. Per germline, CDR1 SGDLS and CDR2 YYNGEE. V lost 0 bases to trimming and J lost 4 bases, with 8 bases between them. The CDR3 is CASSVGGRYNEQFF. The CDR3 DNA sequence: TGTGCCAGCAGCGTAGGAGGTCGGTACAATGAGCAGTTCTTC.

The genes are TRBV3-1 (or the pseudogene TRBV3-2) and TRBJ1-2, with D possibly matching TRBD1 (5 bases). The length of the CDR3 is 14 residues. V lost 2 bases, J lost 5 bases, and 12 bases lay in between. Germline CDR1 and CDR2: LGHDT and YNNKEL (reference sequence). CDR3 loop: CASSQLGGGYGYTF. CDR3 sequence (DNA): TGTGCCAGCAGCCAATTGGGGGGTGGGTATGGCTACACCTTC.

The genes are TRBV5-6 and TRBJ2-5, with D possibly being TRBD1 or TRBD2 (5 bases each). CDR3 length: 14 amino acids. Germline lookup yields CDR1 SGHDT and CDR2 YYEEEE. Deletions cut 2 bases from V and 4 bases from J, with 12 bases between. The DNA of the CDR3 is TGTGCCAGCAGCTTTCCAGGGAGCGCAGAGACCCAGTACTTC. As protein: CASSFPGSAETQYF.

The chain couples TRBV2 to TRBJ2-2; D not resolved. Trimming cost V 6 bases and J 5 bases, with 16 bases left between them. Germline V CDR1 and CDR2: SNHLY, FYNNEI. CDR3 length equals 15 residues. CDR3 residues: CASRIGLGRTGELFF. The CDR3 nucleotides read TGTGCCAGCAGGATCGGCTTGGGTAGGACCGGGGAGCTGTTTTTT. The full variable domain, rest sourced from reference TRBV2 and TRBJ2-2, is EPEVTQTPSHQVTQMGQEVILRCVPISNHLYFYWYRQILGQKVEFLVSFYNNEISEKSEIFDDQFSVERPDGSNFTLKIRSTKLEDSAMYFCASRIGLGRTGELFFGEGSRLTVL.

The chain couples TRBV4-2 to TRBJ2-5, with unresolved D. The length of the CDR3 is 16 residues. V was trimmed by 3 bases and J by 1 base, leaving 15 bases between them. CDR1 is LGHNA, CDR2 YNFKEQ, per germline. CDR3 loop: CASSQAALRTQETQYF. CDR3 nucleotide sequence: TGTGCCAGCAGCCAGGCGGCTCTACGCACCCAAGAGACCCAGTACTTC.

This rearrangement joins TRBV19 to TRBJ2-3; D unclear. CDR3 size: 14 residues. V lost 8 bases and J lost 6, with 18 bases in between. Germline V CDR1 and CDR2: LNHDA, SQIVND (reference sequence). As DNA, the CDR3 is TGTGCCAGTTCAGCCACGGCTGGGCTTGATACGCAGTATTTT. This sequence encodes CASSATAGLDTQYF.

The V gene is TRBV19, the J gene TRBJ2-1; no firm D call. The V gene lost 3 bases and the J gene lost 6 bases, with 6 bases spanning the gap. The germline CDR1 and CDR2 sequences are LNHDA and SQIVND (reference sequence). CDR3 length: 12 residues. The CDR3 nucleotides read TGTGCCAGTAGTATCCCCCTCAATGAGCAGTTCTTC. It translates to CASSIPLNEQFF.

The chain joins TRBV24-1 to TRBJ2-3, with D perhaps assigned TRBD1 or TRBD2 (7 bases each). The germline V gene has CDR1 KGHDR and CDR2 SFDVKD. Trimming removed 2 bases from V and 2 bases from J, with 19 bases in between. CDR3 length equals 18 residues. Written as DNA, the CDR3 is TGTGCCACCAGTGATTCTCTCGCCAGGGGGGGTCCCACAGATACGCAGTATTTT. Translated, it gives CATSDSLARGGPTDTQYF.

The table lists this clone with a few counts. The CDR3 reads CASNLADTQYF. Written as DNA, the CDR3 is TGTGCCAGCAATTTGGCGGATACGCAGTATTTT. J is TRBJ2-3 and V is TRBV12-3 or TRBV12-4; D uncertain. The CDR3 is 11 residues long. V was clipped by 7 bases and J by 6 bases, with 8 bases between them.

The chain couples TRBV19 to TRBJ2-3; TRBD1 matches 7 bases. The CDR3 runs to 13 residues. Germline CDR1 LNHDA, CDR2 SQIVND (reference sequence). After removal of 7 bases from V and 3 bases from J, the junction contained 4 bases not matched to a gene. The CDR3 loop is CASTETGTDTQYF. DNA of the CDR3: TGTGCCAGTACCGAGACAGGGACAGATACGCAGTATTTT.

The V and J genes are TRBV19 and TRBJ2-1; 12 bases map to TRBD2. CDR1 and CDR2 from the germline V gene are LNHDA and SQIVND (reference sequence). The CDR3 is 14 amino acids. The trim removed 6 bases at V and 6 bases at J, leaving 3 bases unmatched. CDR3 residues: CASRLAGGPNEQFF. As DNA, the CDR3 is TGTGCCAGTAGACTAGCGGGAGGACCCAATGAGCAGTTCTTC.

The chain carries TRBV5-5 and TRBJ1-1; 11 bases are shared with TRBD1. The CDR3 extends over 16 amino acids. Germline V gene sequence: CDR1 SGHKS, CDR2 YYEKEE (reference sequence). Losses at the gene ends were 4 bases for V and 4 bases for J; bases not matched to a gene: 9. The CDR3 spells CASSTRTGGVGTEAFF. In nucleotides, the CDR3 is TGTGCCAGCAGCACAAGGACAGGGGGCGTCGGCACTGAAGCTTTCTTT.

The chain employs TRBV27 and TRBJ1-5; no reliable D call. V was pared by 3 bases and J by 6 bases, with 9 bases between. Germline V gives CDR1 MNHEY, CDR2 SMNVEV (reference sequence). The CDR3 contains 13 residues. This CDR3 reads CASSLYIGQPQHF. The CDR3, as DNA: TGTGCCAGCAGTTTGTATATCGGTCAGCCCCAGCATTTT.

The chain links TRBV5-6 to TRBJ2-1; no clear D. The V gene lost 1 base and the J gene lost 4 bases, with 6 bases spanning the gap. The germline V gene has CDR1 SGHDT and CDR2 YYEEEE. The CDR3 contains 13 residues. The CDR3 nucleotides read TGTGCCAGCAGCTTGTCCCCTTACAATGAGCAGTTCTTC. Encoded protein: CASSLSPYNEQFF.

V is TRBV28 and J is TRBJ1-5, with TRBD1 as a possible D gene (5 bases). V shed 6 bases and J shed 4 bases, with 22 bases lying between them. Germline loops: CDR1 MDHEN, CDR2 SYDVKM. The CDR3 spans 17 residues. The CDR3 nucleotides read TGTGCCAGCAGAACTGTCGGGGTTGGGGGTGGGAATCAGCCCCAGCATTTT. The encoded protein is CASRTVGVGGGNQPQHF.

The rearrangement uses TRBV9 and TRBJ1-2; a possible D gene is TRBD1 (6 bases). V was cut by 4 bases and J by 0 bases, with 19 bases left in between. Looked up from germline, CDR1 is SGDLS and CDR2 is YYNGEE. The CDR3 has 17 residues. CDR3 nucleotide sequence: TGTGCCAGCAGCCTAGACGGTTTGGGGGCCACTAACTATGGCTACACCTTC. Amino acids: CASSLDGLGATNYGYTF.